Below are 18 T cell receptor beta chains sequenced from a single sample in a study of cytomegalovirus exposure and HLA in healthy donors. Generated by immunoSEQ multiplex PCR, the TCRdb table keeps only in-frame clones and is missing some. Among about 130,000 clones listed, approximately 90% were seen once. The material sequenced was PBMCs. The receptors here all came from a woman in her 30s in good health and CMV-seropositive.

The genes are TRBV6-1 and TRBJ2-5; 7 bases map to TRBD2. The germline CDR1 and CDR2 sequences are MNHNS and SASEGT. J lost 1 base, V lost 6 bases, and 8 bases had no gene match. The CDR3 consists of 15 residues. For the CDR3, the DNA is TGTGCCAGCAGAACCAGGGAGGGTGGCCAAGAGACCCAGTACTTC. Encoded protein: CASRTREGGQETQYF.

The chain links TRBV7-9 to TRBJ1-4; 9 bases match TRBD1. From germline, CDR1 is SEHNR and CDR2 FQNEAQ (reference sequence). The ends lost 4 bases at V and 7 bases at J; junction bases unmatched: 10. The CDR3 totals 16 residues. CDR3 residues: CASSSSSGTGFEKLFF. The CDR3, as DNA: TGTGCCAGCAGCTCCTCATCCGGGACAGGGTTTGAAAAACTGTTTTTT.

This rearrangement joins TRBV11-2 to TRBJ1-2; no firm D call. The CDR3 spans 15 residues. Looked up from germline, CDR1 is SGHAT and CDR2 is FQNNGV. The V end lost 5 bases, the J end lost 4 bases, and 17 bases lay between the germline ends. CDR3 in DNA: TGTGCCAGCAGCCCCGGACCGGGGTTCACCTATGGCTACACCTTC. Protein sequence: CASSPGPGFTYGYTF.

V and J are TRBV27 and TRBJ2-1; 7 nucleotides line up with TRBD2. Germline values: CDR1 MNHEY, CDR2 SMNVEV (reference sequence). CDR3 length: 15 residues. V dropped 6 bases and J dropped 4; count of bases not matched to a gene: 9. The CDR3 spells CASSRSGGGYNEQFF. The CDR3 DNA reads as TGTGCCAGCAGCCGCTCTGGGGGGGGGTACAATGAGCAGTTCTTC.

The rearrangement links TRBV6-1 to TRBJ2-3; 7 nucleotides match TRBD1. The germline V gene encodes CDR1 MNHNS and CDR2 SASEGT. The CDR3 has 14 amino acids. J gave up 2 bases and V 7 bases, and 6 bases lay outside the gene matches. Written as DNA, the CDR3 is TGTGCCAGCAAGAGGGGGCTGGTCACAGATACGCAGTATTTT. Its protein is CASKRGLVTDTQYF.

V is TRBV25-1 and J is TRBJ1-2; perhaps TRBD1 as D (6 bases). The germline V and J ends were trimmed by 5 bases and 5 bases, with 12 bases remaining between them. CDR3 length: 13 amino acids. From germline, CDR1 is MGHDK and CDR2 SYGVNS. CDR3 DNA sequence: TGTGCCAGCAGTCCTGGGACATTTTATGGCTACACCTTC. Translated, it gives CASSPGTFYGYTF.

The gene calls are TRBV6-1 and TRBJ1-5, with a possible D match to TRBD1 (6 bases). Per the germline V gene, CDR1 is MNHNS and CDR2 is SASEGT. Between the trimmed V and J ends, which lost 2 bases and 4 bases, there was a span of 12 bases. CDR3 length: 15 amino acids. CDR3 DNA sequence: TGTGCCAGCAGTGAATCCCCGGACAGAAATCAGCCCCAGCATTTT. This encodes CASSESPDRNQPQHF.

This clone was seen a single time. This rearrangement joins TRBV4-2 to TRBJ1-5; TRBD1 matches at 7 bases. Per the germline V gene, CDR1 is LGHNA and CDR2 is YNFKEQ. This CDR3 comprises 15 residues. With V trimmed by 4 bases and J by 6 bases, 9 bases remained unmatched. The CDR3 here is CASSLTRGGSQPQHF. The CDR3 DNA is TGTGCCAGCAGCCTCACGAGAGGGGGCAGTCAGCCCCAGCATTTT.

V usage is TRBV20-1 and J usage is TRBJ2-6; 7 bases line up with TRBD1. This CDR3 is built from 9 residues. CDR1 and CDR2 (germline): DFQATT, SNEGSKA (reference sequence). The V segment lost 8 bases and the J segment 13 bases; nucleotides outside the gene matches: 2. CDR3 coding DNA: TGCAGTTCGACAGGGGTCCTGACTTTC. This gives the protein CSSTGVLTF.

V and J are TRBV28 and TRBJ2-7, with D tentatively TRBD2 (5 bases). Germline lookup yields CDR1 MDHEN and CDR2 SYDVKM. The length of the CDR3 is 16 residues. Trimming removed 7 bases at V and 7 bases at J, with 26 bases between. The CDR3 spells CASNDRAGRAAREQYF. CDR3 bases: TGTGCCAGCAATGACCGGGCGGGCCGGGCGGCGCGGGAGCAGTACTTC.

As DNA, the CDR3 is TGTGCCAGCAGAGAGACAGGGAATCAGCCCCAGCATTTT. Translation: CASRETGNQPQHF. V and J are TRBV2 and TRBJ1-5; 7 bases fit TRBD1. Trimming took 6 bases from V and 4 from J; bases not matched to a gene: 3. This CDR3 has 13 residues. Germline V CDR1 and CDR2: SNHLY, FYNNEI.

In the case of this clone: Other nucleotide sequences in the sample specify the same CDR3. The chain couples TRBV6-5 to TRBJ2-7; D possibly corresponds to TRBD2 (5 bases). V was cut by 0 bases and J by 3 bases, with 6 bases left in between. Germline V CDR1 and CDR2: MNHEY, SVGAGI. The CDR3 has 13 residues. CDR3 coding DNA: TGTGCCAGCAGTTACTCTCGGGGCTACGAGCAGTACTTC. Its translation is CASSYSRGYEQYF.

J is TRBJ1-1 and V is TRBV5-1, with 7 bases lining up with TRBD1. Trimming at V came to 2 bases and at J to 0 bases, leaving 4 bases not matched to a gene. The germline CDR1 and CDR2 sequences are SGHRS and YFSETQ. This CDR3 spans 15 amino acids. The CDR3: CASSLQGPMNTEAFF. For the CDR3, the DNA is TGCGCCAGCAGCTTACAGGGGCCCATGAACACTGAAGCTTTCTTT.

CDR3 sequence reads: CATEDSATNEKLFF. The CDR3 DNA reads TGTGCCACCGAAGACAGCGCAACTAATGAAAAACTGTTTTTT. The chain joins TRBV19 to TRBJ1-4, with D perhaps matching TRBD1 (5 bases). The V and J ends lost 10 bases and 0 bases respectively, with 12 bases between them. In germline, CDR1 is LNHDA, CDR2 SQIVND (reference sequence). CDR3 length: 14 amino acids. The full variable domain, its missing parts supplied by reference TRBV19 and TRBJ1-4, is DGGITQSPKYLFRKEGQNVTLSCEQNLNHDAMYWYRQDPGQGLRLIYYSQIVNDFQKGDIAEGYSVSREKKESFPLTVTSAQKNPTAFYLCATEDSATNEKLFFGSGTQLSVL.

J is TRBJ2-2 and V is TRBV10-3, with D maybe TRBD2 (7 bases). Germline CDR1 is ENHRY and CDR2 is SYGVKD. The CDR3 has 17 amino acids. The V end was cut by 4 bases, the J end by 2 bases, with 17 bases between. The CDR3 loop reads CAISARGAGLNTGELFF. DNA for the CDR3: TGTGCCATCAGTGCCCGGGGGGCGGGGTTAAACACCGGGGAGCTGTTTTTT.

V is TRBV2 and J is TRBJ2-2; 9 bases align to TRBD1. The CDR3 is 15 amino acids. Germline V gene sequence: CDR1 SNHLY, CDR2 FYNNEI. V gave up 7 bases and J gave up 3 bases; unmatched junction bases: 6. The CDR3 loop reads CASTGQGRYTGELFF. Here the CDR3 DNA reads TGTGCCAGCACAGGACAGGGGCGATACACCGGGGAGCTGTTTTTT.

The chain links TRBV2 to TRBJ1-5; D might be TRBD1 (6 bases). Per germline, CDR1 SNHLY and CDR2 FYNNEI. The CDR3 runs to 13 residues. The V end was cut by 8 bases, the J end by 5 bases, with 13 bases between. The CDR3 loop is CASRDNLDQPQHF. In nucleotides, the CDR3 is TGTGCCAGCCGGGACAACCTCGATCAGCCCCAGCATTTT.

The chain combines TRBV6-1 with TRBJ1-2; 7 bases match TRBD1. CDR3 length: 14 amino acids. Germline CDR1 is MNHNS and CDR2 is SASEGT. Unmatched junction bases numbered 8, after V lost 7 bases and J lost 3 bases. This CDR3 reads CASNINRGDYGYTF. The CDR3 DNA is TGTGCCAGCAATATTAACAGGGGAGACTATGGCTACACCTTC.